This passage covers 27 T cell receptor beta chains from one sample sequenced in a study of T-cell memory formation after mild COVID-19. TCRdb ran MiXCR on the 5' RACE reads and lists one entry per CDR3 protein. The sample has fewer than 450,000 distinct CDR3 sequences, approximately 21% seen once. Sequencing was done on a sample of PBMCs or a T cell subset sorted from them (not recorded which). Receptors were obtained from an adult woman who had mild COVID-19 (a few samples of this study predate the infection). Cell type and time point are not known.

Here the CDR3 reads CASSQVRGYGYTF. The DNA for the CDR3 is TGTGCCAGCAGCCAAGTCAGGGGCTATGGCTACACCTTC. The rearrangement links TRBV3-1 to TRBJ1-2, with D perhaps TRBD1 (6 bases). With 1 base removed from V and 4 bases from J, the gap between germline ends came to 7 bases. The CDR3 spans 13 residues. CDR1 is LGHDT, CDR2 YNNKEL, per germline (reference sequence).

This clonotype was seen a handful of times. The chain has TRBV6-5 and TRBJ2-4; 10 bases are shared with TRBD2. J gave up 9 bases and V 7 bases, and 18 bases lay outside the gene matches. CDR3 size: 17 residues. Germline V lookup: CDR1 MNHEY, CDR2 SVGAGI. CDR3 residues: CASKKVSASGSGGIQYF. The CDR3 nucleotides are TGTGCCAGCAAGAAGGTGTCGGCTAGCGGGAGCGGTGGCATTCAGTACTTC.

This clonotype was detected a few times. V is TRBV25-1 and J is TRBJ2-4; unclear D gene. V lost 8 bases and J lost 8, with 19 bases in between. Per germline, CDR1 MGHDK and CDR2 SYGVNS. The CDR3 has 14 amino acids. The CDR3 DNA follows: TGTGCCAGCCTTCGAGCTGGACGTAGGGACATTCAGTACTTC. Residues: CASLRAGRRDIQYF.

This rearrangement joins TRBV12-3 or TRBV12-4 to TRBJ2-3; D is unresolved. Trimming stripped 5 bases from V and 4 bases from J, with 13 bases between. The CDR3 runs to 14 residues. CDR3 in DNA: TGTGCCAGCAGTCCTAAACTGCCCCCAGATACGCAGTATTTT. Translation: CASSPKLPPDTQYF.

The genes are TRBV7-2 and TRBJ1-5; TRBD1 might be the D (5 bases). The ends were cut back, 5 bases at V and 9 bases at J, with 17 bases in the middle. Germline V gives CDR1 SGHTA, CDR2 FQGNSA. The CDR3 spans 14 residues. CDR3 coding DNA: TGTGCCAGCAGCCCTACTGGGGGGTGGGGGCCCCAGCATTTT. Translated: CASSPTGGWGPQHF. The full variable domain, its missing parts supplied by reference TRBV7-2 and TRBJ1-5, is GAGVSQSPSNKVTEKGKDVELRCDPISGHTALYWYRQSLGQGLEFLIYFQGNSAPDKSGLPSDRFSAERTGGSVSTLTIQRTQQEDSAVYLCASSPTGGWGPQHFGDGTRLSIL.

The CDR3 bases are TGTGCCAGCAGCAAGCCACCGACTAGCGGGGCAGGGTTGGGTTCCCCAGATACGCAGTATTTT. Translating it yields CASSKPPTSGAGLGSPDTQYF. The gene calls are TRBV7-6 and TRBJ2-3; 11 bases line up with TRBD2. V shed 5 bases, J shed 4 bases, and the junction held 23 bases outside the gene matches. CDR3 size: 21 residues. In germline, CDR1 is SGHVS, CDR2 FNYEAQ.

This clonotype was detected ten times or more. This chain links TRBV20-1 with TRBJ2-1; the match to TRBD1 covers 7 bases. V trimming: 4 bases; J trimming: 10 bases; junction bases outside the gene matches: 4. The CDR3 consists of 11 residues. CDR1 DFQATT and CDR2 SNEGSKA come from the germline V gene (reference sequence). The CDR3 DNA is TGCAGTGCTAACAGGGGATGGGAGCAGTTCTTC. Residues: CSANRGWEQFF.

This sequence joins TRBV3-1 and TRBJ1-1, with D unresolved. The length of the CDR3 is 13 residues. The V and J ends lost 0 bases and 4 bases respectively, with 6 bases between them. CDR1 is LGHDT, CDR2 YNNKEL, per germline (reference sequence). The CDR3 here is CASSQDRRTEAFF. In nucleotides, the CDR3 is TGTGCCAGCAGCCAAGATCGTCGCACTGAAGCTTTCTTT.

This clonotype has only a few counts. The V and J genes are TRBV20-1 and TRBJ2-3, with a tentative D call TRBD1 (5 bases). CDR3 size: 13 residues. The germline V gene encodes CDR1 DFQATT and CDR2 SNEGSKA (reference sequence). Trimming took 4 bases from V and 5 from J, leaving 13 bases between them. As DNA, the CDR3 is TGCAGTGCTAAACAGGCTGCGGAAGATACGCAGTATTTT. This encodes CSAKQAAEDTQYF.

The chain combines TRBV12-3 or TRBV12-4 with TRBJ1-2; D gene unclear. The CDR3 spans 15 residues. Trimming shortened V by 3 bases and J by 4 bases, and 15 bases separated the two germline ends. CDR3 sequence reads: CASSLGLVDFYGYTF. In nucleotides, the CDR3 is TGTGCCAGCAGTTTGGGGTTAGTCGACTTCTATGGCTACACCTTC.

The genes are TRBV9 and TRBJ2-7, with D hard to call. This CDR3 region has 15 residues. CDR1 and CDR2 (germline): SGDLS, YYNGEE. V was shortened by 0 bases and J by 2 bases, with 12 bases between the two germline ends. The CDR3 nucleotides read TGTGCCAGCAGCGTAGGGGTCGGTTACGCCTACGAGCAGTACTTC. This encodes CASSVGVGYAYEQYF.

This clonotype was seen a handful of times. The CDR3 spells CASSLGNSPSYNEQFF. As DNA, the CDR3 is TGCGCCAGCAGCTTGGGCAACAGTCCCTCCTACAATGAGCAGTTCTTC. V is TRBV5-1 and J is TRBJ2-1; D is undetermined. Germline values: CDR1 SGHRS, CDR2 YFSETQ. Trimming left V 0 bases short and J 0 bases short, with 10 bases between. CDR3 length: 16 residues. The full variable domain, in which reference TRBV5-1 and TRBJ2-1 provide the parts outside the CDR3, is KAGVTQTPRYLIKTRGQQVTLSCSPISGHRSVSWYQQTPGQGLQFLFEYFSETQRNKGNFPGRFSGRQFSNSRSEMNVSTLELGDSALYLCASSLGNSPSYNEQFFGPGTRLTVL.

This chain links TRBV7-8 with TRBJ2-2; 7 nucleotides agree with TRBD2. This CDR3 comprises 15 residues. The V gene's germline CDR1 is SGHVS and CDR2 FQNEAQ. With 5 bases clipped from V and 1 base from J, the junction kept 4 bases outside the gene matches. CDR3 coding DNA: TGTGCCAGCAGCGCTAGCGGAGAGAACACCGGGGAGCTGTTTTTT. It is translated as CASSASGENTGELFF.

CDR3: CASSPHRQGENTEAFF. CDR3 nucleotide sequence: TGTGCCAGCAGCCCGCACCGACAGGGTGAGAACACTGAAGCTTTCTTT. V and J are TRBV7-9 and TRBJ1-1; 7 bases agree with TRBD1. This CDR3 contains 16 residues. Germline V lookup: CDR1 SEHNR, CDR2 FQNEAQ (reference sequence). The junction had 10 bases not matched to a gene; V was cut back by 5 bases and J by 1 base. Variable domain in full (rest from reference TRBV7-9 and TRBJ1-1): DTGVSQNPRHKITKRGQNVTFRCDPISEHNRLYWYRQTLGQGPEFLTYFQNEAQLEKSRLLSDRFSAERPKGSFSTLEIQRTEQGDSAMYLCASSPHRQGENTEAFFGQGTRLTVV.

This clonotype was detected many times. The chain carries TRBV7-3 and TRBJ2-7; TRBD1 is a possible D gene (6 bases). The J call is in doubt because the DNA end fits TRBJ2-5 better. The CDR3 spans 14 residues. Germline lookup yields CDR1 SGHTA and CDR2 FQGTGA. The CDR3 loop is CASSLGGQGRTQYF. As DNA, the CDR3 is TGTGCCAGCAGCTTAGGCGGGCAGGGGCGGACCCAGTACTTC.

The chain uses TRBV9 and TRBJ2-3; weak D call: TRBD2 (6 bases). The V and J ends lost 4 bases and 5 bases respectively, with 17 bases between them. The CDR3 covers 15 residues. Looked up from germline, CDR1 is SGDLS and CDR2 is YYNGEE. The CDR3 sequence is CASSRDSPRRDTQYF. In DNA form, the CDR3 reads TGTGCCAGCAGCCGGGACTCCCCTCGGCGAGATACGCAGTATTTT.

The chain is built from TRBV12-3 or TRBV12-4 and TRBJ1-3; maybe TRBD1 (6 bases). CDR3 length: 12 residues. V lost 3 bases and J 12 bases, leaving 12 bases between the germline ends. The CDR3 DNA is TGTGCCAGCAGTTTTGGGGGGGCGGACATATATTTT. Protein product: CASSFGGADIYF.

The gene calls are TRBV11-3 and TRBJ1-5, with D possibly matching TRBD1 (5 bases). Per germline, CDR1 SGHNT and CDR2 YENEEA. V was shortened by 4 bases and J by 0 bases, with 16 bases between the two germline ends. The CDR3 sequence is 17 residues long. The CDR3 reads CASSWGQPRGSNQPQHF. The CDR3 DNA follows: TGTGCCAGCAGCTGGGGCCAGCCTAGGGGTAGCAATCAGCCCCAGCATTTT.

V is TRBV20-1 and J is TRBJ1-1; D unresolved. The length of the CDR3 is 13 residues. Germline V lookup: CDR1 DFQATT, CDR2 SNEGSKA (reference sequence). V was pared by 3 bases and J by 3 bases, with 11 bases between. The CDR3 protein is CSASLYRDTEAFF. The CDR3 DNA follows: TGCAGTGCTAGTTTGTACCGGGACACTGAAGCTTTCTTT.

CDR3 protein: CASSDPVAGLGYGYTF. CDR3 DNA: TGTGCCAGCAGCGACCCCGTAGCAGGGCTGGGCTATGGCTACACCTTC. V is TRBV9 and J is TRBJ1-2; D may be TRBD1 (5 bases). Germline assignment: CDR1 SGDLS and CDR2 YYNGEE. The ends were cut back, 3 bases at V and 4 bases at J, with 19 bases in the middle. The CDR3 sequence is 16 residues long.

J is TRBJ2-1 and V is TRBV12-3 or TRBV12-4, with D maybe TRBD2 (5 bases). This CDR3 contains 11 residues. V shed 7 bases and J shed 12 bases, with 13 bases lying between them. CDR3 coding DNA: TGTGCCAGCACCTTACGGGGAAGGCAGTTCTTC. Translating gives CASTLRGRQFF.

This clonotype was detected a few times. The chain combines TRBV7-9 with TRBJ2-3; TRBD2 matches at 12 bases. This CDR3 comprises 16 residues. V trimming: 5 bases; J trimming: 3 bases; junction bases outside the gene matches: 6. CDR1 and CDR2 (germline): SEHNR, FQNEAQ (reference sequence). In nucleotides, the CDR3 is TGTGCCAGCAGCGAGACTAGCGGGGGTGCTACAGATACGCAGTATTTT. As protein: CASSETSGGATDTQYF.

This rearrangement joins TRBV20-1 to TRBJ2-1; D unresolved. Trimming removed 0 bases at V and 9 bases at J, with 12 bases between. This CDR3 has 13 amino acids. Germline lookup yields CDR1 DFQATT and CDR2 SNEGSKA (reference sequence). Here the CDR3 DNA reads TGCAGTGCTAGAGATTACCTAAGTGGTGAGCAGTTCTTC. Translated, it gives CSARDYLSGEQFF.

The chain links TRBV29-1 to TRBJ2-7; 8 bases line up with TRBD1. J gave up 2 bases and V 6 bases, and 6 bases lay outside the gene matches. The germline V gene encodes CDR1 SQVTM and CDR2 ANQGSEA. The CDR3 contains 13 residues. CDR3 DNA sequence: TGCAGCGTCATGACAGGGGAAACCTACGAGCAGTACTTC. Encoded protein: CSVMTGETYEQYF.

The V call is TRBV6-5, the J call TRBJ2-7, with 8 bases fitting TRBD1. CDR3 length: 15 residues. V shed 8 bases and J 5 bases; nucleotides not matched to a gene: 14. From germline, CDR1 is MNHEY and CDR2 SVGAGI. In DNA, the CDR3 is TGTGCCAGCTGGCGAGTCCGGGACAGGTCCCACGAGCAGTACTTC. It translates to CASWRVRDRSHEQYF.

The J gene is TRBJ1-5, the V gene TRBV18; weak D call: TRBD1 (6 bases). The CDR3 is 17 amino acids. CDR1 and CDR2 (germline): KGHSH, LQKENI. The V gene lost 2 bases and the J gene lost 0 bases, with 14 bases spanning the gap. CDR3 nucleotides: TGTGCCAGCTCACCAGGACAGCTATTCTATAGCAATCAGCCCCAGCATTTT. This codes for CASSPGQLFYSNQPQHF.

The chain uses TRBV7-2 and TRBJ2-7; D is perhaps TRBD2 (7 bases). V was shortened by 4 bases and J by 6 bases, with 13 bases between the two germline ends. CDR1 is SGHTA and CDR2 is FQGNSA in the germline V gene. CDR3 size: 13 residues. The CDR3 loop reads CASSSRGGREQYF. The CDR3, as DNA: TGTGCCAGCAGCTCCCGCGGGGGCCGCGAGCAGTACTTC.